This T cell receptor beta chain was recorded in a study of blood T cell repertoires in COVID-19. Whole-study context: T cells, B-cell-depleted T cells, or PBMCs provided the cDNA or gDNA that served as material.

Enrolment of Seattle patients took place during active infection, and they were followed longitudinally. Germline CDR1 SGHDN, CDR2 FVKESK. V was trimmed by 6 bases and J by 4 bases, leaving 12 bases between them. The CDR3 is 13 residues long. In the study's own analysis: The assay estimated nucleated cells by amplifying reference gene primers. Using immunoSEQ multiplex PCR, the repertoire was profiled, and TCRdb retains in-frame clones only, with some absent. D and trimming were read from the DNA, whereas the V and J calls and clone size are those reported in that table. The sample lists roughly 4,800 clones, 70% to 90% occurring once.

V usage is TRBV14 and J usage is TRBJ1-2; D not certain. This receptor was taken from a man in his 70s with COVID-19, enrolled during active disease. The sequenced sample was peripheral blood. The CDR3 region has the DNA TGTGCCAGCAGTCCGACATTGAGCTATGGCTACACCTTC. Protein: CASSPTLSYGYTF.